Included here is one TCR beta chain sequence, with context. What it recognizes is unknown. This sample was taken from a study of T-cell reconstitution after alpha-beta-depleted transplantation in children. The study, taken as a whole, reports: TCRbeta diversity was high at day 60 in some patients (a result of surviving recipient T cells and thymic progenitors).

For TCRbeta, the library was prepared with unique molecular identifiers. MiXCR was run by TCRdb on the PCR reads, yielding one entry per CDR3 protein. The sample lists 500,000 to 600,000 distinct CDR3 sequences, approximately 30% occurring once. Germline CDR1 is SGHRS and CDR2 is YFSETQ. Trimming stripped 7 bases from V and 4 bases from J, with 11 bases between. This CDR3 has 13 residues. The TCR comes from a boy under two years old with Wiskott-Aldrich syndrome, due to receive a stem cell transplant. The V and J genes are TRBV5-1 and TRBJ2-2, with D maybe TRBD2 (5 bases). Sequencing was performed on PBMCs, taken before TCRalphabeta/CD19-depleted stem cell transplant. Here the CDR3 DNA reads TGCGCCAGCCGGGATGTGACCACCGGGGAGCTGTTTTTT. Translated, it gives CASRDVTTGELFF.